The next 29 T cell receptor beta chains were all read from a single sample in a study of blood T cells in healthy people across ages. A second PCR, run for about 6 to 11 cycles, used a sample-barcoded 5' primer plus a J-beta primer mix. TCRdb used MiXCR to reprocess the 5' RACE reads, holding one entry per CDR3 protein. This table has around 2 million distinct CDR3 sequences, more than 35% appearing once. The sequenced material came from blood. Source of these receptors: a human donor in good health.

The V gene is TRBV4-2, the J gene TRBJ2-5, with TRBD2 as a possible D gene (6 bases). The CDR3 covers 14 residues. CDR1 LGHNA and CDR2 YNFKEQ come from the germline V gene. V lost 3 bases and J lost 2, with 10 bases in between. The CDR3 loop is CASSHRDSQETQYF. CDR3 DNA sequence: TGTGCCAGCAGCCACCGGGACTCACAAGAGACCCAGTACTTC.

The chain carries TRBV29-1 and TRBJ2-5, with D tentatively TRBD1 or TRBD2 (5 bases each). The V gene lost 3 bases and the J gene lost 7 bases, with 18 bases spanning the gap. Looked up from germline, CDR1 is SQVTM and CDR2 is ANQGSEA. The CDR3 runs to 14 residues. The CDR3 loop reads CSVDGSAPGGTQYF. The CDR3 nucleotides read TGCAGCGTTGACGGTTCAGCACCTGGGGGGACCCAGTACTTC.

In this sample, this clonotype turned up a few times. One junction end does not reproduce the germline sequence, and a read error may be involved. The chain recombines TRBV27 with TRBJ2-5, with TRBD2 as a possible D gene (5 bases). This CDR3 is built from 13 residues. Germline assignment: CDR1 MNHEY and CDR2 SMNVEV (reference sequence). The CDR3 reads CTSSLVRGETQYF. As DNA, the CDR3 is TGTACCAGCAGTTTAGTCCGAGGGGAGACCCAGTACTTC.

This clonotype was recorded a few times. The V and J genes are TRBV20-1 and TRBJ1-5, with 9 bases lining up with TRBD1. Germline loops: CDR1 DFQATT, CDR2 SNEGSKA (reference sequence). The V segment lost 8 bases and the J segment 2 bases; nucleotides outside the gene matches: 4. The CDR3 contains 13 residues. CDR3 sequence: CSSTGGGNQPQHF. CDR3 in DNA: TGCAGTTCTACAGGGGGCGGCAATCAGCCCCAGCATTTT.

The V and J genes are TRBV4-2 and TRBJ1-2, with D possibly TRBD1 on 5 matching bases. This CDR3 spans 13 amino acids. Germline lookup yields CDR1 LGHNA and CDR2 YNFKEQ. Between the trimmed V and J ends, which lost 0 bases and 7 bases, there was a span of 9 bases. The CDR3 reads CASSQDAGTGYTF. As DNA, the CDR3 is TGTGCCAGCAGCCAAGACGCAGGGACTGGCTACACCTTC.

The chain couples TRBV12-5 to TRBJ2-1, with 13 bases that match TRBD2. The V and J ends lost 3 bases and 2 bases, in that order; junction bases with no gene match: 4. The CDR3 is made up of 17 amino acids. In germline, CDR1 is LGHNT, CDR2 FRNRAP. The CDR3 protein is CASGFETSGGAYNEQFF. The CDR3 DNA sequence: TGTGCTAGTGGTTTTGAAACTAGCGGGGGGGCCTACAATGAGCAGTTCTTC. The full variable domain, with the rest looked up from reference TRBV12-5 and TRBJ2-1, is DARVTQTPRHKVTEMGQEVTMRCQPILGHNTVFWYRQTMMQGLELLAYFRNRAPLDDSGMPKDRFSAEMPDATLATLKIQPSEPRDSAVYFCASGFETSGGAYNEQFFGPGTRLTVL.

The rearrangement uses TRBV6-5 and TRBJ2-1; 11 bases are a match to TRBD2. CDR3 size: 14 residues. With V trimmed by 6 bases and J by 6 bases, 4 bases remained unmatched. Germline V gives CDR1 MNHEY, CDR2 SVGAGI. DNA for the CDR3: TGTGCCAGCAGCGCAACTAGCGGGGGCAATGAGCAGTTCTTC. It specifies CASSATSGGNEQFF.

This clonotype was seen only a few times. The chain joins TRBV13 to TRBJ2-2, with TRBD2 identical over 9 bases. The CDR3 consists of 16 residues. CDR1 and CDR2 from the germline V gene are PRHDT and FYEKMQ (reference sequence). Losses at the gene ends were 0 bases for V and 7 bases for J; bases not matched to a gene: 6. CDR3 in amino acids: CASSLGPTSGFGELFF. The CDR3 DNA is TGTGCCAGCAGCTTAGGTCCGACTAGCGGTTTCGGGGAGCTGTTTTTT.

This rearrangement joins TRBV7-8 to TRBJ2-7; D call uncertain. Germline CDR1 is SGHVS and CDR2 is FQNEAQ. There are 12 residues in the CDR3. V was clipped by 3 bases and J by 7 bases, with 10 bases between them. CDR3: CASSFTSTEQYF. CDR3 nucleotide sequence: TGTGCCAGCAGCTTTACGTCCACAGAGCAGTACTTC.

V usage is TRBV7-8 and J usage is TRBJ2-5; no clear D. This CDR3 contains 17 residues. CDR1 is SGHVS, CDR2 FQNEAQ, per germline. Trimming pared 6 bases from V and 2 bases from J, leaving 22 bases between. The CDR3 sequence is CASRSPTSRNRQETQYF. DNA of the CDR3: TGTGCCAGCAGATCCCCCACAAGCAGGAACAGACAAGAGACCCAGTACTTC.

This clonotype was seen a handful of times. At one boundary the junction diverges from the germline segment, which might be a read error. V and J are TRBV7-9 and TRBJ1-2; no reliable D call. This CDR3 comprises 14 residues. CDR1 SEHNR and CDR2 FQNEAQ come from the germline V gene (reference sequence). CDR3 loop: CASSLEGFHYGHTF. CDR3 bases: TGTGCCAGCAGCTTAGAAGGGTTTCACTATGGCCACACCTTC.

The gene calls are TRBV10-3 and TRBJ1-4, with 9 bases matching TRBD1. The CDR3 totals 16 residues. Germline CDR1 and CDR2: ENHRY and SYGVKD. Unmatched junction bases numbered 7, after V lost 6 bases and J lost 2 bases. CDR3 sequence reads: CAISRGQGRTNEKLFF. CDR3 sequence (DNA): TGTGCCATCAGCCGCGGACAGGGGAGGACTAATGAAAAACTGTTTTTT.

The chain carries TRBV5-1 and TRBJ1-2; 8 nucleotides line up with TRBD1. Germline V gene sequence: CDR1 SGHRS, CDR2 YFSETQ. CDR3 length: 13 amino acids. Trimming at V came to 5 bases and at J to 8 bases, leaving 8 bases not matched to a gene. The CDR3 reads CASRVIQGDGYTF. DNA for the CDR3: TGCGCCAGCAGGGTTATACAGGGGGACGGCTACACCTTC.

This clonotype has only a few counts. The chain employs TRBV11-2 and TRBJ1-2, with D possibly being TRBD1 (6 bases). The ends were cut back, 2 bases at V and 10 bases at J, with 14 bases in the middle. This CDR3 comprises 13 residues. Germline values: CDR1 SGHAT, CDR2 FQNNGV. Here the CDR3 reads CASSLSYGGVYTF. Here the CDR3 DNA reads TGTGCCAGCAGCTTAAGTTACGGGGGCGTCTACACCTTC.

V is TRBV20-1 and J is TRBJ1-1, with TRBD1 matching over 7 bases. Germline V gene sequence: CDR1 DFQATT, CDR2 SNEGSKA (reference sequence). J gave up 4 bases and V 5 bases, and 16 bases lay outside the gene matches. The CDR3 loop spans 16 amino acids. CDR3 amino acids: CSARRLRQGRGTEAFF. The CDR3 DNA is TGCAGTGCTCGGCGCCTAAGACAGGGACGGGGCACTGAAGCTTTCTTT.

This chain uses TRBV18 with TRBJ2-5; D is tentatively TRBD1 or TRBD2 (5 bases each). The V gene's germline CDR1 is KGHSH and CDR2 LQKENI. This CDR3 region has 14 residues. Trimming stripped 4 bases from V and 5 bases from J, with 14 bases between. The CDR3 sequence: CASSRGFWEETQYF. The CDR3 coding sequence is TGTGCCAGCTCACGGGGGTTTTGGGAGGAGACCCAGTACTTC.

This clonotype was counted between two and nine times. The chain couples TRBV2 to TRBJ1-1, with unresolved D. The V and J ends lost 6 bases and 0 bases respectively, with 14 bases between them. The CDR3 contains 15 residues. Germline V gene data show CDR1 as SNHLY and CDR2 as FYNNEI. Written as DNA, the CDR3 is TGTGCCAGCAGCCCCCTCGTTACAGTGAACACTGAAGCTTTCTTT. This gives the protein CASSPLVTVNTEAFF. Together with reference TRBV2 and TRBJ1-1, the CDR3 gives the full variable domain: EPEVTQTPSHQVTQMGQEVILRCVPISNHLYFYWYRQILGQKVEFLVSFYNNEISEKSEIFDDQFSVERPDGSNFTLKIRSTKLEDSAMYFCASSPLVTVNTEAFFGQGTRLTVV.

In this sample, this clonotype turned up many times. The chain uses TRBV7-3 and TRBJ1-1; D remains unclear. The germline V gene encodes CDR1 SGHTA and CDR2 FQGTGA. V was cut by 0 bases and J by 1 base, with 6 bases left in between. The CDR3 is made up of 14 amino acids. The CDR3 coding sequence is TGTGCCAGCAGCTTAACGGGCAGGAACACTGAAGCTTTCTTT. Encoded protein: CASSLTGRNTEAFF.

The rearrangement joins TRBV6-5 to TRBJ1-6, with TRBD1 identical over 7 bases. The V gene's germline CDR1 is MNHEY and CDR2 SVGAGI. The length of the CDR3 is 14 residues. The trim removed 2 bases at V and 13 bases at J, leaving 8 bases unmatched. The CDR3 coding sequence is TGTGCCAGCAGTTACCTACAGGGGCTAAGTCCCCTCCACTTT. Amino acids: CASSYLQGLSPLHF.

This clonotype has a single count. CDR3 nucleotides: TGTGCCAGCAGCTTAGGTTCCGGGACATTCAATGAGCAGTTCTTC. Amino acids: CASSLGSGTFNEQFF. The chain carries TRBV7-3 and TRBJ2-1; D is possibly TRBD1 (6 bases). The CDR3 runs to 15 residues. Looked up from germline, CDR1 is SGHTA and CDR2 is FQGTGA. Trimming pared 2 bases from V and 6 bases from J, leaving 14 bases between.

The chain recombines TRBV12-5 with TRBJ2-3, with a tentative D call TRBD2 (5 bases). Between the trimmed V and J ends, which lost 0 bases and 4 bases, there was a span of 11 bases. This CDR3 has 15 residues. Germline V gene lookup returns CDR1 LGHNT and CDR2 FRNRAP. This CDR3 is CASGLVRRTPDTQYF. The DNA for the CDR3 is TGTGCTAGTGGTTTGGTAAGGAGGACCCCAGATACGCAGTATTTT. The variable domain in full, with the rest retrieved from reference TRBV12-5 and TRBJ2-3, is DARVTQTPRHKVTEMGQEVTMRCQPILGHNTVFWYRQTMMQGLELLAYFRNRAPLDDSGMPKDRFSAEMPDATLATLKIQPSEPRDSAVYFCASGLVRRTPDTQYFGPGTRLTVL.

The V gene is TRBV7-9, the J gene TRBJ1-1; TRBD1 aligns across 7 bases. This CDR3 has 14 residues. V shed 1 base and J 8 bases; nucleotides not matched to a gene: 7. Germline V gene lookup returns CDR1 SEHNR and CDR2 FQNEAQ (reference sequence). CDR3 in DNA: TGTGCCAGCAGCTTAGTGGGAGGGGACAGCGAAGCTTTCTTT. This translates into CASSLVGGDSEAFF.

The chain is built from TRBV19 and TRBJ2-7; the match to TRBD2 covers 8 bases. This CDR3 has 14 amino acids. Germline V gene lookup returns CDR1 LNHDA and CDR2 SQIVND (reference sequence). V was clipped by 5 bases and J by 5 bases; unmatched bases: 8. In DNA form, the CDR3 reads TGTGCCAGTAGTTTTCGGGGGGGCCGGGACGAGCAGTACTTC. This translates into CASSFRGGRDEQYF.

This rearrangement joins TRBV12-5 to TRBJ1-5; 7 bases match TRBD1. Germline-derived CDR1 and CDR2 are LGHNT and FRNRAP. CDR3 length equals 17 residues. With V trimmed by 4 bases and J by 0 bases, 9 bases remained unmatched. This CDR3 is CASGWQTGTVSNQPQHF. The CDR3 bases are TGTGCTAGTGGTTGGCAGACAGGGACAGTTAGCAATCAGCCCCAGCATTTT.

V usage is TRBV6-5 and J usage is TRBJ1-6; the D is unclear. The germline V gene has CDR1 MNHEY and CDR2 SVGAGI. The CDR3 has 15 amino acids. Trimming stripped 2 bases from V and 8 bases from J, with 13 bases between. The CDR3 DNA sequence: TGTGCCAGCAGTTACGGTTCATCTAGGCATTCACCCCTCCACTTT. Amino acid sequence: CASSYGSSRHSPLHF.

This clonotype showed up many times. This sequence joins TRBV29-1 and TRBJ2-7; 7 nucleotides line up with TRBD2. The CDR3 totals 13 residues. Trimming cost V 3 bases and J 3 bases; bases outside gene matches: 5. CDR1 and CDR2 from the germline V gene are SQVTM and ANQGSEA. The CDR3 bases are TGCAGCGTTGAGGGAGGGGCCTTCTACGAGCAGTACTTC. Translating it yields CSVEGGAFYEQYF.

The rearrangement links TRBV12-3 or TRBV12-4 to TRBJ2-5; maybe TRBD1 (5 bases). The CDR3 runs 12 residues. The V gene lost 3 bases and the J gene lost 9 bases, with 11 bases spanning the gap. Written as DNA, the CDR3 is TGTGCCAGCAGTTTCATCGGACACGCCCAGTACTTC. Its translation: CASSFIGHAQYF.

The chain combines TRBV4-3 with TRBJ1-1; D gene uncertain. Trimming took 5 bases from V and 3 from J, leaving 10 bases between them. Looked up from germline, CDR1 is LGHNA and CDR2 is YSLEER. The CDR3 contains 13 residues. This CDR3 reads CASSRTSDTEAFF. The CDR3 nucleotides read TGCGCCAGCAGCAGGACGTCTGACACTGAAGCTTTCTTT.

As concerns this clonotype: Relative to the germline gene, one junction end is altered; a read error may explain this. This chain links TRBV5-1 with TRBJ2-3, with D perhaps matching TRBD2 (6 bases). The CDR3 totals 16 residues. CDR1 is SGHRS, CDR2 YFSETQ, per germline. In DNA, the CDR3 is TGCGCCGGCAGCACGCGACTGCGGGATAGTACAGATACGCAGTATTTT. Encoded protein: CAGSTRLRDSTDTQYF.